This T cell receptor (beta chain) was sequenced during a study of blood T cells in healthy people across ages (dated by TCRdb to 2014 to 2015). A note on the overall study: In model experiments, template switching captured about one uniquely barcoded TCR beta cDNA molecule for every two T cells. Age-related changes in TCR beta repertoire diversity were measured in the study by deep sequencing normalized with unique cDNA molecular identifiers. The donors were split into four age groups: young (average about 16 years), middle-aged (over 35), aged (62) and long-lived (roughly 86). To avoid experimental bias, donors of different ages were spread randomly across the sequencing lanes. The study analyzed two additional independent replicas of 1 million unique cDNA reads from the same blood draw for two donors, one aged 18 to 30 and one aged 80 or older.

Library preparation was by 5' RACE. Sequencing relied on an Illumina HiSeq 2500. The second PCR ran for roughly 6 to 11 cycles and used a J-beta primer mix along with a sample-barcoded 5' primer. Each TCR beta cDNA molecule received a unique molecular identifier from a template-switch 5' adaptor carrying 12 random nucleotides. Each sample yielded at least 2.5 million CDR3-containing paired-end reads. All of the RNA was converted into first-strand cDNA using the Mint cDNA synthesis kit, with a TRBC-specific oligonucleotide serving as the primer. After uracil-DNA glycosylase treatment, a first 18-cycle PCR used universal primers M1SS and BC2_uni_R on all cDNA. As for the original processing: Normalization of each sample was performed by random selection of 1 million high-quality reads, each carrying a distinct molecular identifier. Reads with shared molecular identifiers were discarded instead of being binned into consensus sequences. CDR3 identification, clonotype clustering and error correction used MiTCR with a Q25 quality threshold and the strictest error-elimination algorithm. A nonparametric unseen species model using Euler transformation provided a lower-bound estimate of total TCR beta diversity. Through fastp at Q25 and MiXCR, TCRdb rebuilt clones from the public reads, retaining in-frame beta chains. Entries are consolidated by CDR3 protein sequence, retaining the most common genes and DNA. These V and J calls are TCRdb output, not the study's own analysis. The sample profile shows about 810,000 distinct CDR3 sequences; approximately 35% of them were found once. The top ten constitute 10% to 15% of the sample.

This clonotype was recorded only once. Its antigen is currently not known. Base-call qualities are not available, and no considerably larger clone is one nucleotide away. One read alone provides weak support. Trimming takes 4 bases off V and 7 bases off J; junction bases not matched to a gene: 18. There are 17 amino acids in the CDR3, from cysteine to phenylalanine inclusive. This entry keeps only the CDR3 DNA: 51 bases, framed from base 1. Sequences LGHNA (CDR1) and YNFKEQ (CDR2) are obtained from the germline V gene. Systemically healthy Caucasian individuals from Russia, 35 to 40 in total and aged about 6 to 90 years, were included as donors. Approximately 9.3 milliliters of peripheral blood were drawn from each donor into EDTA-treated Vacutainer tubes. Ficoll-Paque density-gradient centrifugation was used to isolate PBMCs, with at least 6.5 million per sample. Total RNA, at least 5 micrograms per sample, was extracted from PBMCs with Trizol reagent. For every donor, flow cytometry on a PBMC aliquot measured the percentage of naive CD45RAhigh/CD27high T cells.

Broader findings and caveats from the paper: Compared with the aged group, the long-lived group had more naive CD4+ T cells, fewer expanded clones and increased TCR diversity, a pattern suggesting age selection. As age increased, observed TCR beta diversity per million T cells dropped in a roughly linear way, and a significant reduction was already evident by age 40. Estimates of total diversity based on one million sequenced T cells were regarded as lower bounds and as underestimates. There was a strong correlation between observed TCR beta diversity and the percentage of naive T cells measured by flow cytometry. Because donor CMV infection status was unknown, age-related changes in expanded clonotypes were potentially confounded. Bulk unsorted PBMC profiling prevented conclusive comparison of naive and antigen-experienced compartments.

This TCR was sampled from a man younger than 35 in good health. The chain joins TRBV4-2 to TRBJ2-7, with 8 bases in between that match TRBD2. The specimen sequenced was blood. The DNA sequence is as follows: TGTGCCAGCAGCCCCTACCGGGGTAGCGGGGAAAGGGATGAGCAGTACTTC. It specifies CASSPYRGSGERDEQYF.